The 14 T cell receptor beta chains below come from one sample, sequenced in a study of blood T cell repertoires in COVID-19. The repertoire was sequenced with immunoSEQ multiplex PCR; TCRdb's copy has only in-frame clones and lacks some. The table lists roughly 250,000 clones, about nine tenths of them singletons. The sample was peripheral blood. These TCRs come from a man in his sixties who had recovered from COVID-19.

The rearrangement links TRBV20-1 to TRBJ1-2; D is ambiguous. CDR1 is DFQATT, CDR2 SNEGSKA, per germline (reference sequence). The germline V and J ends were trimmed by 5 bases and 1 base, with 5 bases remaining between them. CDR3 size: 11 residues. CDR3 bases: TGCAGTGCTCGGGATAACTATGGCTACACCTTC. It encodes CSARDNYGYTF.

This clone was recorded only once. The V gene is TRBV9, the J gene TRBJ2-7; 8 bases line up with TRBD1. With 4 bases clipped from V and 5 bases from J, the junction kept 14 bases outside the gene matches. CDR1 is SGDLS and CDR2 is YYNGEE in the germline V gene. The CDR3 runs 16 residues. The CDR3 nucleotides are TGTGCCAGCAGCCCCGACACCGGGACAGGTAAAAACGAGCAGTACTTC. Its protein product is CASSPDTGTGKNEQYF.

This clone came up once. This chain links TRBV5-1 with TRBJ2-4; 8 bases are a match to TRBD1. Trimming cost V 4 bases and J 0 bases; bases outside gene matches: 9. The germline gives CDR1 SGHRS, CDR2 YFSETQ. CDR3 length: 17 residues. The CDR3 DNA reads TGCGCCAGCAGCCCACTCCAGGGGGCGGGAGCCAAAAACATTCAGTACTTC. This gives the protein CASSPLQGAGAKNIQYF.

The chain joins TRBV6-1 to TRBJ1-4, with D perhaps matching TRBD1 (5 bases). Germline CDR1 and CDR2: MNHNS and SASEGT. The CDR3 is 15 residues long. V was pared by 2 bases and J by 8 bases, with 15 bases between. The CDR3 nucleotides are TGTGCCAGCAGTGAAATGGTGGTCGGGGGGGAAAAACTGTTTTTT. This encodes CASSEMVVGGEKLFF.

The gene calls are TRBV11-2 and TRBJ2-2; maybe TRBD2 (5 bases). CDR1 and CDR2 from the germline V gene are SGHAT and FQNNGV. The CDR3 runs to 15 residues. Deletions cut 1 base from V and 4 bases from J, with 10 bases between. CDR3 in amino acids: CASSLGAGPTGELFF. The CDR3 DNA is TGTGCCAGCAGCTTAGGCGCGGGCCCCACCGGGGAGCTGTTTTTT.

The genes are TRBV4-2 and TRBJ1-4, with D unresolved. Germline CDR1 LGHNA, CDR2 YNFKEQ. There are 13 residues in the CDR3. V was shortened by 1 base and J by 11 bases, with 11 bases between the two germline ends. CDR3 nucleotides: TGTGCCAGCAGCCAAGTCACGGGGTTGAAACTGTTTTTT. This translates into CASSQVTGLKLFF.

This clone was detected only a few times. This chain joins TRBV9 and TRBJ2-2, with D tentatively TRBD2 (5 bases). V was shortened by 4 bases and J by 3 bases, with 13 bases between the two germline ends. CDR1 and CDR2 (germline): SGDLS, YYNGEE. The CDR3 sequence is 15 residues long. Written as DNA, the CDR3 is TGTGCCAGCAGCAAGCAGGACTCATACACCGGGGAGCTGTTTTTT. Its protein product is CASSKQDSYTGELFF.

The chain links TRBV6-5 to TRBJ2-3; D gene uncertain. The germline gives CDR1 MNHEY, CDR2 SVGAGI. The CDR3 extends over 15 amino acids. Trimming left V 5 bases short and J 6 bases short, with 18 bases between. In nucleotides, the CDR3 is TGTGCCAGCAGTCAACACAGTCCTACTCTGGATACGCAGTATTTT. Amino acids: CASSQHSPTLDTQYF.

The CDR3 protein is CASSLRPGGIHLSSGANVLTF. DNA of the CDR3: TGTGCCAGCAGCCTCCGTCCGGGGGGGATTCACCTTAGTTCTGGGGCCAACGTCCTGACTTTC. V gene TRBV9 combines with J gene TRBJ2-6, with 8 bases that match TRBD2. There are 21 residues in the CDR3. Germline CDR1 is SGDLS and CDR2 is YYNGEE. V gave up 4 bases and J gave up 1 base; unmatched junction bases: 19.

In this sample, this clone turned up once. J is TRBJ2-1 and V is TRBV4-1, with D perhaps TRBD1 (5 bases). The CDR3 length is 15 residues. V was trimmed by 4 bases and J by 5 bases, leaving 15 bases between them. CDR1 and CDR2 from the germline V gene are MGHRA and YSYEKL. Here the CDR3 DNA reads TGCGCCAGCAGCCCGGTTGGGGCTATACACAATGAGCAGTTCTTC. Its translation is CASSPVGAIHNEQFF.

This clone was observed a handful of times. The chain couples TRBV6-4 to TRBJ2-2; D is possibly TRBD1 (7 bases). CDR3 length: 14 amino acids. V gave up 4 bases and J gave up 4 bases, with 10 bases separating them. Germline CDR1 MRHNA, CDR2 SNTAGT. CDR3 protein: CASSVQGGTGELFF. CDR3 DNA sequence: TGTGCCAGCAGTGTCCAGGGGGGCACCGGGGAGCTGTTTTTT.

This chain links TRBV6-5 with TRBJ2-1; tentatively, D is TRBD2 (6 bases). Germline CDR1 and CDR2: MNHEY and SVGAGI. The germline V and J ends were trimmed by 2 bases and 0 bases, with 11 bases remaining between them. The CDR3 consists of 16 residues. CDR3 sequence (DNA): TGTGCCAGCAGTTACGGCGGGACCTTCTCCTACAATGAGCAGTTCTTC. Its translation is CASSYGGTFSYNEQFF.

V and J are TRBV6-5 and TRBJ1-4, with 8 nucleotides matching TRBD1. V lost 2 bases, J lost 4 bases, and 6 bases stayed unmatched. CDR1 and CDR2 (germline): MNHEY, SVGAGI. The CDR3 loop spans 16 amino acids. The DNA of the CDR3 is TGTGCCAGCAGTTACCGCGGACAGGGAATTAATGAAAAACTGTTTTTT. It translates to CASSYRGQGINEKLFF.

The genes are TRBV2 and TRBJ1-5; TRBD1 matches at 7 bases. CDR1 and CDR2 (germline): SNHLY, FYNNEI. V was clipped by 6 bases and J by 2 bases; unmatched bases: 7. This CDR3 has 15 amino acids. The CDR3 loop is CASRAFTGGNQPQHF. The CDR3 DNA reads TGTGCCAGCAGAGCCTTTACAGGGGGCAATCAGCCCCAGCATTTT.